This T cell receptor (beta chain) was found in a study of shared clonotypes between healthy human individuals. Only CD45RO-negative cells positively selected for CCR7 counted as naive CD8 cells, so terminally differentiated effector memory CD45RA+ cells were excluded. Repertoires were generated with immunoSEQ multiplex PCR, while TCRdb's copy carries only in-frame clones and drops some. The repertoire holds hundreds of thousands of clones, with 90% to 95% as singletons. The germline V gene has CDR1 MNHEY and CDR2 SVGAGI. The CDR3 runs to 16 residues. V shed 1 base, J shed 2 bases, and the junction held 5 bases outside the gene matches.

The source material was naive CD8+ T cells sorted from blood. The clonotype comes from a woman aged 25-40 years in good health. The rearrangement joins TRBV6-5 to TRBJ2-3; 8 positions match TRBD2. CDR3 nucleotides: TGTGCCAGCAGTTACTTAGCGGGAAGGAACACAGATACGCAGTATTTT. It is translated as CASSYLAGRNTDTQYF.